These 25 T cell receptor beta chains were sequenced from one sample in a study of metastatic and nonmetastatic thyroid tumors. TCRdb re-analyzed the PCR reads through MiXCR. The sample holds about 90,000 clones, roughly 8.6% seen once. No treatment of any kind had been given to any patient before thyroid surgery. The source material was blood. These receptors came from a female donor with papillary thyroid cancer or a benign thyroid nodule (not recorded which). Some clones in this sample may be carry-over from other donors' samples.

This rearrangement joins TRBV2 to TRBJ2-4; D could derive from TRBD1 or TRBD2 (5 bases each). This CDR3 region has 14 residues. V lost 3 bases and J 1 base, leaving 7 bases between the germline ends. CDR1 is SNHLY, CDR2 FYNNEI, per germline. CDR3 nucleotide sequence: TGTGCCAGCAGTGAGGGGGAGGCCAAAAACATTCAGTACTTC. Its translation: CASSEGEAKNIQYF. Full variable domain (remainder filled in from reference TRBV2 and TRBJ2-4): EPEVTQTPSHQVTQMGQEVILRCVPISNHLYFYWYRQILGQKVEFLVSFYNNEISEKSEIFDDQFSVERPDGSNFTLKIRSTKLEDSAMYFCASSEGEAKNIQYFGAGTRLSVL.

This clone turned up a few times. Other DNA sequences within the sample encode an identical CDR3. The genes are TRBV11-1 and TRBJ2-3; TRBD2 matches at 12 bases. The CDR3 is 15 amino acids. The germline V gene encodes CDR1 SGHAT and CDR2 FQDESV (reference sequence). J gave up 3 bases and V 7 bases, and 5 bases lay outside the gene matches. CDR3 in amino acids: CASTTGTSGTDTQYF. In DNA, the CDR3 is TGTGCCAGCACCACCGGGACTAGCGGGACAGATACGCAGTATTTT.

This clone was found many times. The CDR3 protein is CASSEDWVSGGADTQYF. The CDR3, as DNA: TGTGCCAGCAGTGAAGATTGGGTCAGCGGGGGGGCAGATACGCAGTATTTT. The rearrangement joins TRBV6-1 to TRBJ2-3; TRBD2 matches at 10 bases. Trimming took 1 base from V and 4 from J; bases not matched to a gene: 8. CDR1 is MNHNS and CDR2 is SASEGT in the germline V gene. The CDR3 loop spans 17 amino acids.

In this sample, this clone turned up many times. The gene calls are TRBV2 and TRBJ2-5, with 8 bases aligning to TRBD2. The trim removed 6 bases at V and 5 bases at J, leaving 11 bases unmatched. The CDR3 is 15 amino acids. Looked up from germline, CDR1 is SNHLY and CDR2 is FYNNEI. The CDR3 bases are TGTGCCAGCAGGGCCCTCGGGACTAGTGGTGAGACCCAGTACTTC. As protein: CASRALGTSGETQYF. Full variable domain (missing parts from reference TRBV2 and TRBJ2-5): EPEVTQTPSHQVTQMGQEVILRCVPISNHLYFYWYRQILGQKVEFLVSFYNNEISEKSEIFDDQFSVERPDGSNFTLKIRSTKLEDSAMYFCASRALGTSGETQYFGPGTRLLVL.

This clone was counted ten times or more. This rearrangement joins TRBV7-6 to TRBJ1-3; a weak D match, TRBD1 (5 bases). CDR1 and CDR2 (germline): SGHVS, FNYEAQ. The CDR3 runs 13 residues. V was shortened by 6 bases and J by 3 bases, with 9 bases between the two germline ends. CDR3 in DNA: TGTGCCAGCAGTCTAGGGGTTGGAAACACCATATATTTT. Its translation is CASSLGVGNTIYF.

This clone was picked up a small number of times. The genes are TRBV5-4 and TRBJ2-5; D assignment may be TRBD1 or TRBD2 (6 bases each). The V gene's germline CDR1 is SGHNT and CDR2 YYREEE (reference sequence). This CDR3 region has 14 residues. V lost 0 bases and J lost 5, with 11 bases in between. In DNA, the CDR3 is TGTGCCAGCAGCTTGGATTCGGGGGCGGAGACCCAGTACTTC. Translated, it gives CASSLDSGAETQYF.

This clone came up many times. V gene TRBV28 combines with J gene TRBJ1-1, with D unclear. The germline CDR1 and CDR2 sequences are MDHEN and SYDVKM. The CDR3 length is 14 residues. The V gene lost 6 bases and the J gene lost 11 bases, with 22 bases spanning the gap. The CDR3 loop reads CASSQVQIWRDAFF. The CDR3 nucleotides read TGTGCCAGCAGCCAGGTCCAGATCTGGCGGGATGCTTTCTTT.

This clone was seen at least ten times. The J gene is TRBJ2-7, the V gene TRBV7-9; D gene ambiguous. Germline V gene sequence: CDR1 SEHNR, CDR2 FQNEAQ (reference sequence). This CDR3 is 14 amino acids long. V was shortened by 5 bases and J by 0 bases, with 11 bases between the two germline ends. DNA for the CDR3: TGTGCCAGCAGCCCGGTGATGAGCTCCTACGAGCAGTACTTC. It codes for CASSPVMSSYEQYF.

This clone was observed at least ten times. The V and J genes are TRBV6-5 and TRBJ2-7; TRBD2 matches 12 bases. With 0 bases clipped from V and 4 bases from J, the junction kept 4 bases outside the gene matches. This CDR3 region has 16 residues. Germline-derived CDR1 and CDR2 are MNHEY and SVGAGI. This chain's CDR3 is CASSYSASGGEYEQYF. The DNA for the CDR3 is TGTGCCAGCAGTTACTCGGCTAGCGGGGGGGAATACGAGCAGTACTTC.

This clone was detected ten times or more. Here the CDR3 DNA reads TGTGCCAGCAGTGGTTACGAGCAGTACTTC. It encodes CASSGYEQYF. This chain connects TRBV2 to TRBJ2-7, with D unclear. Looked up from germline, CDR1 is SNHLY and CDR2 is FYNNEI. This CDR3 has 10 amino acids. V gave up 4 bases and J gave up 4 bases, with 2 bases separating them.

This clone was recorded many times. This chain links TRBV11-2 with TRBJ2-5; D is unclear. V was cut by 1 base and J by 4 bases, with 7 bases left in between. Germline-derived CDR1 and CDR2 are SGHAT and FQNNGV. This CDR3 comprises 13 residues. The DNA of the CDR3 is TGTGCCAGCAGCTTAGGTCGGCGAGAGACCCAGTACTTC. The encoded protein is CASSLGRRETQYF.

This rearrangement joins TRBV4-2 to TRBJ2-7; 8 positions agree with TRBD1. The CDR3 consists of 15 residues. Germline-derived CDR1 and CDR2 are LGHNA and YNFKEQ. Trimming took 3 bases from V and 3 from J; bases not matched to a gene: 7. CDR3 sequence reads: CASSQGTGGNYEQYF. As DNA, the CDR3 is TGTGCCAGCAGCCAGGGGACAGGTGGGAACTACGAGCAGTACTTC.

This clone has a count of ten or more. A much larger clone lies a single base off, so this may be a read error. In the same sample, other DNA sequences code for this CDR3. This sequence joins TRBV3-1 and TRBJ1-4, with 9 bases lining up with TRBD1. The length of the CDR3 is 15 residues. Per germline, CDR1 LGHDT and CDR2 YNNKEL (reference sequence). The CDR3 region is CASSQQGANREKLFF. In nucleotides, the CDR3 is TGTGCTAGCAGCCAACAGGGGGCTAATCGAGAAAAACTGTTTTTT.

This clone came up many times. The chain uses TRBV5-1 and TRBJ2-7; D tentatively fits TRBD1 or TRBD2 (5 bases each). Trimming left V 4 bases short and J 0 bases short, with 11 bases between. The CDR3 extends over 14 amino acids. Per germline, CDR1 SGHRS and CDR2 YFSETQ. DNA for the CDR3: TGCGCCAGCAGCCCGGGACCCAGCTCCTACGAGCAGTACTTC. Its protein is CASSPGPSSYEQYF.

In its sample, this clone was seen many times. The chain recombines TRBV11-1 with TRBJ2-1; 11 nucleotides agree with TRBD2. V gave up 5 bases and J gave up 5 bases; unmatched junction bases: 8. The CDR3 is 16 amino acids. Germline CDR1 is SGHAT and CDR2 is FQDESV (reference sequence). CDR3 bases: TGTGCCAGCAGCACCGGACTAGCGGGCGCCGACAATGAGCAGTTCTTC. Encoded protein: CASSTGLAGADNEQFF.

This clone was recorded many times. The chain is built from TRBV28 and TRBJ1-3, with unresolved D. CDR3 length equals 16 residues. The V end was cut by 0 bases, the J end by 0 bases, with 9 bases between. Germline-derived CDR1 and CDR2 are MDHEN and SYDVKM. CDR3 amino acids: CASSLWGKTSGNTIYF. CDR3 coding DNA: TGTGCCAGCAGTTTATGGGGGAAGACCTCTGGAAACACCATATATTTT.

This clone was picked up many times. V is TRBV20-1 and J is TRBJ2-7; 7 bases are shared with TRBD1. The CDR3 loop spans 13 amino acids. Per the germline V gene, CDR1 is DFQATT and CDR2 is SNEGSKA (reference sequence). The V gene end was trimmed by 6 bases and the J gene end by 7 bases; junction bases not matched to a gene: 12. CDR3 loop: CSALPGQQREQYF. For the CDR3, the DNA is TGCAGTGCGCTTCCGGGACAGCAGCGTGAGCAGTACTTC.

This clone showed up just once. The chain links TRBV29-1 to TRBJ2-5; 15 bases line up with TRBD2. The CDR3 loop spans 16 amino acids. In germline, CDR1 is SQVTM, CDR2 ANQGSEA. Losses at the gene ends were 4 bases for V and 5 bases for J; bases not matched to a gene: 8. The CDR3 DNA is TGCAGCGTTGTTGGGACTAGCGGGGGGTCTTGGGAGACCCAGTACTTC. The encoded protein is CSVVGTSGGSWETQYF.

This clone showed up many times. J is TRBJ2-1 and V is TRBV5-1; TRBD1 matches 8 bases. This CDR3 is built from 16 residues. With V trimmed by 0 bases and J by 0 bases, 2 bases remained unmatched. CDR1 is SGHRS, CDR2 YFSETQ, per germline. The CDR3 sequence: CASSLDTGGSYNEQFF. CDR3 DNA sequence: TGCGCCAGCAGCTTGGATACAGGGGGCTCCTACAATGAGCAGTTCTTC.

Ten or more counts support this clone. This sequence joins TRBV20-1 and TRBJ1-2, with TRBD1 as a possible D gene (5 bases). Germline V gene lookup returns CDR1 DFQATT and CDR2 SNEGSKA (reference sequence). Trimming stripped 5 bases from V and 4 bases from J, with 14 bases between. The CDR3 runs to 13 residues. CDR3 in DNA: TGCAGTGCTCGAGGCGGGACTGGCTATGGCTACACCTTC. This translates into CSARGGTGYGYTF.

The table lists this clone with many counts. The rearrangement joins TRBV18 to TRBJ1-2; D might be TRBD1 (5 bases). V was clipped by 1 base and J by 1 base, with 13 bases between them. Germline V gene lookup returns CDR1 KGHSH and CDR2 LQKENI. The length of the CDR3 is 16 residues. The CDR3 spells CASSPRSGGFNYGYTF. The DNA for the CDR3 is TGTGCCAGCTCACCACGGTCCGGGGGATTTAACTATGGCTACACCTTC.

This clone was counted many times. The rearrangement joins TRBV29-1 to TRBJ2-7; D uncertain. With 1 base removed from V and 1 base from J, the gap between germline ends came to 8 bases. This CDR3 comprises 13 residues. CDR1 is SQVTM and CDR2 is ANQGSEA in the germline V gene. CDR3 in amino acids: CSVEGRRSYEQYF. The CDR3 nucleotides read TGCAGCGTTGAAGGGCGCAGATCCTACGAGCAGTACTTC.

In its sample, this clone was seen many times. This chain connects TRBV7-2 to TRBJ1-1; D not certain. The CDR3 has 15 amino acids. Germline V gene data show CDR1 as SGHTA and CDR2 as FQGNSA. The ends were cut back, 1 base at V and 1 base at J, with 10 bases in the middle. CDR3 coding DNA: TGTGCCAGCAGCTTAGAAAGGACGGGGAACACTGAAGCTTTCTTT. Protein sequence: CASSLERTGNTEAFF.

The chain has TRBV28 and TRBJ1-5, with D hard to call. The length of the CDR3 is 16 residues. Deletions cut 5 bases from V and 0 bases from J, with 14 bases between. CDR1 is MDHEN, CDR2 SYDVKM, per germline. The CDR3 is CASSPPPLDSNQPQHF. DNA of the CDR3: TGTGCCAGCAGTCCCCCCCCCCTTGATAGCAATCAGCCCCAGCATTTT.

This chain uses TRBV12-3 or TRBV12-4 with TRBJ2-5; D not certain. Trimming cost V 5 bases and J 0 bases, with 10 bases left between them. This CDR3 has 14 amino acids. The DNA of the CDR3 is TGTGCCAGCAGTACACTCCGCGACCAAGAGACCCAGTACTTC. As protein: CASSTLRDQETQYF.